This is a list of T cell receptor beta chains from one sample in a study of CD8 T cells in ankylosing spondylitis. Via MiXCR, TCRdb re-called the 5' RACE reads, giving one row per CDR3 protein. Of 200,000 or so distinct CDR3 sequences listed, approximately 24% are singletons. What was sequenced was blood, either unsorted or a sorted T cell fraction (not recorded which). Source of these receptors: a male donor with ankylosing spondylitis or in good health (not recorded which). The conserved cysteine and the conserved F or W are not part of the CDR3 here. D genes are given only for firm matches. Not all rows give a size; the values are once, few, many and, for expanded clones, a class.

j_gene: TRBJ2-5; v_gene: TRBV20-1; abundance: .; d_gene: .; CDR3aa: SAREDYQETQY
j_gene: TRBJ2-3; v_gene: TRBV5-1; abundance: .; d_gene: .; CDR3aa: ASSSSGTQNRDTQY
j_gene: TRBJ1-2; v_gene: TRBV20-1; abundance: few; d_gene: TRBD1; CDR3aa: SAPGTGGVKGYGYT
j_gene: TRBJ1-1; v_gene: TRBV2; abundance: many; d_gene: .; CDR3aa: ASSWGQTMNTEAF
j_gene: TRBJ1-2; v_gene: TRBV20-1; abundance: many; d_gene: .; CDR3aa: SARIGAVHYGYT
j_gene: TRBJ1-2; v_gene: TRBV5-5; abundance: many; d_gene: TRBD1; CDR3aa: ASSLQGARGYGYT
j_gene: TRBJ2-3; v_gene: TRBV15; abundance: many; d_gene: .; CDR3aa: ATSKDGDVDTQY
j_gene: TRBJ2-5; v_gene: TRBV7-6; abundance: many; d_gene: .; CDR3aa: ASSSAGGGETQY
j_gene: TRBJ2-7; v_gene: TRBV4-3; abundance: many; d_gene: .; CDR3aa: ASSQDSGAGNLKSGEQY
j_gene: TRBJ2-7; v_gene: TRBV7-2; abundance: few; d_gene: TRBD1; CDR3aa: ASSSRGQGSSYEQY
j_gene: TRBJ1-1; v_gene: TRBV18; abundance: .; d_gene: .; CDR3aa: ASSPIRVEAF
j_gene: TRBJ1-1; v_gene: TRBV20-1; abundance: few; d_gene: .; CDR3aa: SARGEGLNTEAF
j_gene: TRBJ2-5; v_gene: TRBV7-9; abundance: many; d_gene: .; CDR3aa: ASSLNQEETQY
j_gene: TRBJ2-5; v_gene: TRBV27; abundance: many; d_gene: TRBD1; CDR3aa: ASSLGQGARETQY
j_gene: TRBJ2-5; v_gene: TRBV20-1; abundance: .; d_gene: .; CDR3aa: SASLALTGGTQY